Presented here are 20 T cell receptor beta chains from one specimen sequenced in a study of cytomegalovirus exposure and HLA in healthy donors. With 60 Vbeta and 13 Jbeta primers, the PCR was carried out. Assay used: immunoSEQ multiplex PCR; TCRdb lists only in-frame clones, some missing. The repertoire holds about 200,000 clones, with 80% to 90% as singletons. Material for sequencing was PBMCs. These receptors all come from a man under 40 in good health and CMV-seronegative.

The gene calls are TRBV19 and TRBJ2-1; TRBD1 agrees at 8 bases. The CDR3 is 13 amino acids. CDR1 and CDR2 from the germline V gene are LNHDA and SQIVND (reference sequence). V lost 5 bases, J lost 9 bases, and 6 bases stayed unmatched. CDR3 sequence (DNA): TGTGCCAGTAGTCCCCGAGACAGGGGTGAGCAGTTCTTC. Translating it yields CASSPRDRGEQFF.

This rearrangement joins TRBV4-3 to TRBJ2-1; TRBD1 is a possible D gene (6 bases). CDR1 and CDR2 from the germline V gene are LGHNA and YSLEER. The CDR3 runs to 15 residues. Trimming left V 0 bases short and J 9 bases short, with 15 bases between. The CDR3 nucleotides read TGCGCCAGCAGCCAAGAAGGTAGGGGGTTGGGTGAGCAGTTCTTC. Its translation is CASSQEGRGLGEQFF.

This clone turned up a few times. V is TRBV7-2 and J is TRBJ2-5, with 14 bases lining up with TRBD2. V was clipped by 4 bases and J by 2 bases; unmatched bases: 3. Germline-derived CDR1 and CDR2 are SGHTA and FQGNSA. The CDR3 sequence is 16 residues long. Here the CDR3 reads CASSSGTSGGQETQYF. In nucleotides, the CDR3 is TGTGCCAGCAGCTCCGGGACTAGCGGGGGTCAAGAGACCCAGTACTTC.

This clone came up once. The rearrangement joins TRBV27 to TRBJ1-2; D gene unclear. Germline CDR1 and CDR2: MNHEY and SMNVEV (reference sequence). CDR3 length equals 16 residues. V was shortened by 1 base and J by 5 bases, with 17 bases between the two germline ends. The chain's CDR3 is CASSLLAGGGRYGYTF. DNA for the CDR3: TGTGCCAGCAGTTTATTGGCCGGTGGTGGGAGATATGGCTACACCTTC.

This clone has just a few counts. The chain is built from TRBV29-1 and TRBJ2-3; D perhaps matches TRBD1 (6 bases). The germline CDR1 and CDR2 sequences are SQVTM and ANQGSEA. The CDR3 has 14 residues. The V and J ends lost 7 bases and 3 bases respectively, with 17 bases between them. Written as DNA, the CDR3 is TGCAGCGGTGTGGGCAGGGGTACGACAGATACGCAGTATTTT. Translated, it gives CSGVGRGTTDTQYF.

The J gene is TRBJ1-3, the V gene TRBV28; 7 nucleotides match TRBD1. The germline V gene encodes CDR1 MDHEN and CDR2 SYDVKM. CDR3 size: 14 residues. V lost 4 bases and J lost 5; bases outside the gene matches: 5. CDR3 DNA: TGTGCCAGCAGTTCACCGGGACAGAGAAACACCATATATTTT. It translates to CASSSPGQRNTIYF.

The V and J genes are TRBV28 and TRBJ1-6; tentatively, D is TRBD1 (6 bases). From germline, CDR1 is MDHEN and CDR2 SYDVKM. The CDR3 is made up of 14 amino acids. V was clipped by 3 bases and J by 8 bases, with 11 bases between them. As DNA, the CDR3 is TGTGCCAGCAGTTTCAGGGGCGAATATTCACCCCTCCACTTT. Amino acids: CASSFRGEYSPLHF.

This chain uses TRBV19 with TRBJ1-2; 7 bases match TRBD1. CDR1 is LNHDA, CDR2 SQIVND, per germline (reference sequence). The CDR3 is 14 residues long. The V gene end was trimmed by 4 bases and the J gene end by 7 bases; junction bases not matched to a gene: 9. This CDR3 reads CASSTTFRDSGYTF. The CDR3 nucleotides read TGTGCCAGTAGTACTACCTTCCGGGACAGTGGCTACACCTTC.

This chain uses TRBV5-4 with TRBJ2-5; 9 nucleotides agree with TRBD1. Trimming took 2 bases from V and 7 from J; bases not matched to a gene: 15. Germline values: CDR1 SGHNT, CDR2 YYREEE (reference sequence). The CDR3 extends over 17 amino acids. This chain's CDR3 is CASSLSGQGPVQGTQYF. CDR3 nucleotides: TGTGCCAGCAGCTTATCGGGACAGGGTCCGGTTCAGGGGACCCAGTACTTC.

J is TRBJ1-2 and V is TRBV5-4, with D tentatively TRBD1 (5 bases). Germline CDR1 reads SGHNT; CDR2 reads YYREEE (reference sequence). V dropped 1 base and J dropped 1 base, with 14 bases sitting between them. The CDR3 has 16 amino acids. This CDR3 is CASSLSLQGGNYGYTF. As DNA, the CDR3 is TGTGCCAGCAGCTTGAGTTTGCAGGGAGGTAACTATGGCTACACCTTC.

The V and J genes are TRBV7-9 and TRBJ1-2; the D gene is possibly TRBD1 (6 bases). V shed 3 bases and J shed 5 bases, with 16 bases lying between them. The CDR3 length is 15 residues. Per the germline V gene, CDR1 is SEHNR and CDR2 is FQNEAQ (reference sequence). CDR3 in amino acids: CASSLVGAPGYGYTF. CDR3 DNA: TGTGCCAGCAGCTTGGTGGGGGCGCCGGGATATGGCTACACCTTC. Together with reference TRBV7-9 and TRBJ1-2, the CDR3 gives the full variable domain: DTGVSQNPRHKITKRGQNVTFRCDPISEHNRLYWYRQTLGQGPEFLTYFQNEAQLEKSRLLSDRFSAERPKGSFSTLEIQRTEQGDSAMYLCASSLVGAPGYGYTFGSGTRLTVV.

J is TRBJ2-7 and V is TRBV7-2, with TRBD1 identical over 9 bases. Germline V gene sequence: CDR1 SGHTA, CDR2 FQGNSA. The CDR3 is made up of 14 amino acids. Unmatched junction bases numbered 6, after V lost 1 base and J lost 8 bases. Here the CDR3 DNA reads TGTGCCAGCAGCTTAGAGACAGGGGGTAACAAGCAGTACTTC. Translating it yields CASSLETGGNKQYF. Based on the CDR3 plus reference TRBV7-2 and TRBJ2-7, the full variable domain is GAGVSQSPSNKVTEKGKDVELRCDPISGHTALYWYRQSLGQGLEFLIYFQGNSAPDKSGLPSDRFSAERTGGSVSTLTIQRTQQEDSAVYLCASSLETGGNKQYFGPGTRLTVT.

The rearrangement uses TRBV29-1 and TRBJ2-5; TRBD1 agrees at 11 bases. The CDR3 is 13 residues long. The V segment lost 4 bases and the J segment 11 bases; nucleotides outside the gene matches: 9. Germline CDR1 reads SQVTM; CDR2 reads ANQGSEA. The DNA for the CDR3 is TGCAGCGTTGGACTGGGGACAGGGGGGGAGCAGTACTTC. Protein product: CSVGLGTGGEQYF. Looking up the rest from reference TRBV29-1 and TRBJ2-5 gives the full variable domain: SAVISQKPSRDICQRGTSLTIQCQVDSQVTMMFWYRQQPGQSLTLIATANQGSEATYESGFVIDKFPISRPNLTFSTLTVSNMSPEDSSIYLCSVGLGTGGEQYFGPGTRLLVL.

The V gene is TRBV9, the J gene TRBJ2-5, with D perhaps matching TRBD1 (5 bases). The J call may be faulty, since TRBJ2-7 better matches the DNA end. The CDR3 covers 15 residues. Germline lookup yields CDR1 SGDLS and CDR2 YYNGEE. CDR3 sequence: CASSVQLQGMNEQYF. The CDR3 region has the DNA TGTGCCAGCAGCGTGCAGTTGCAGGGTATGAACGAGCAGTACTTC.

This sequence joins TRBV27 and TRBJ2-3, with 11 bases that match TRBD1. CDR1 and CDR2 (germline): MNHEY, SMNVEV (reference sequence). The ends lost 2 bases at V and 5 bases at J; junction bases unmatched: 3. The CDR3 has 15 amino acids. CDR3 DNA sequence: TGTGCCAGCAGTTTAAGGACAGGGGGCGTAGATACGCAGTATTTT. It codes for CASSLRTGGVDTQYF.

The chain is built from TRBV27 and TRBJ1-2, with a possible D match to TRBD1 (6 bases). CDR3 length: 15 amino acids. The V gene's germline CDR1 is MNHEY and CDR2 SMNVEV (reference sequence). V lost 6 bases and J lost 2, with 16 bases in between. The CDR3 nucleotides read TGTGCCAGCAGCGGGGGGCGAGGTACGAACTATGGCTACACCTTC. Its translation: CASSGGRGTNYGYTF.

The CDR3 sequence is CASSPFRGGNTDTQYF. CDR3 coding DNA: TGTGCCAGCAGCCCCTTCCGGGGGGGGAACACAGATACGCAGTATTTT. The chain uses TRBV9 and TRBJ2-3; 8 nucleotides line up with TRBD2. This CDR3 is built from 16 residues. From germline, CDR1 is SGDLS and CDR2 YYNGEE. The V segment lost 4 bases and the J segment 2 bases; nucleotides outside the gene matches: 9.

The CDR3 DNA sequence: TGCGCCAGCAGCCAAGGGATACTGCGGGACAGGGGGGGCGAGCAGTACTTC. Its translation: CASSQGILRDRGGEQYF. V usage is TRBV4-1 and J usage is TRBJ2-7; 11 bases match TRBD1. Germline V gene lookup returns CDR1 MGHRA and CDR2 YSYEKL. With V trimmed by 1 base and J by 6 bases, 11 bases remained unmatched. CDR3 length: 17 residues.

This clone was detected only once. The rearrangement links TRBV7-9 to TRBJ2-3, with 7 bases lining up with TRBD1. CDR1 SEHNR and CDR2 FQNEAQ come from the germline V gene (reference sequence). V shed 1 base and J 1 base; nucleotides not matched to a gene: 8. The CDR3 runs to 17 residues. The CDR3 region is CASSLESTGLGTDTQYF. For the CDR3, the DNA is TGTGCCAGCAGCTTAGAGTCGACAGGGTTAGGCACAGATACGCAGTATTTT.

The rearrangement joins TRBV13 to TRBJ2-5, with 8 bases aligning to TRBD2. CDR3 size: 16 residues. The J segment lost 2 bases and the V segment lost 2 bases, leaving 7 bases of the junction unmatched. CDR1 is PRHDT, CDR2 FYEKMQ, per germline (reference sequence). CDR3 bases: TGTGCCAGCAGCTTAAGTCTAGCGGGCAAACAAGAGACCCAGTACTTC. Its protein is CASSLSLAGKQETQYF.